This is a list of T cell receptor beta chains from one sample in a study of Ad26.COV2.S vaccination and SARS-CoV-2 variants. Clones were sequenced by immunoSEQ multiplex PCR, and TCRdb holds only the in-frame ones, with some missing. The table records 350,000 to 450,000 clones, roughly 91% of them present only once. Sequencing used peripheral blood, obtained in a trial of Ad26.COV2.S vaccine versus placebo. These receptors were taken from a person aged 18-65 years who received the Ad26.COV2.S COVID-19 vaccine or a placebo. Both conserved end residues are part of each CDR3. Fields, in order: V gene, clone size, CDR3 length, D gene, J gene, CDR3 protein, CDR3 DNA. The D gene is left open where the match is weak. Not all rows give a size; the values are once, few, many and, for expanded clones, a class.

>TRBV30|.|13|.|TRBJ1-6
CAWRGQGNSPLHF
TGTGCCTGGAGGGGACAAGGGAATTCACCCCTCCACTTT
>TRBV3-1/TRBV3-2|.|13|.|TRBJ1-5
CASSPGGDQPQHF
TGTGCCAGCAGCCCTGGCGGGGATCAGCCCCAGCATTTT
>TRBV7-3|.|15|.|TRBJ1-2
CASSPDRDHHYGYTF
TGTGCCAGCAGCCCCGACCGGGACCACCACTATGGCTACACCTTC
>TRBV7-8|many|17|.|TRBJ2-5
CASSEFRGRVFQETQYF
TGTGCCAGCAGCGAGTTCCGGGGCCGGGTTTTTCAAGAGACCCAGTACTTC
>TRBV30|.|13|.|TRBJ1-2
CAWSVDRGTGYTF
TGTGCCTGGAGTGTAGATAGGGGGACTGGCTACACCTTC
>TRBV30|once|12|.|TRBJ1-1
CAWSGGGTEAFF
TGTGCCTGGAGTGGTGGGGGCACTGAAGCTTTCTTT
>TRBV19|.|15|TRBD1|TRBJ1-1
CASTRTGRTNTEAFF
TGTGCCAGTACACGGACAGGGCGCACCAACACTGAAGCTTTCTTT
>TRBV5-6|few|16|.|TRBJ1-5
CASSSSIRRDNQPQHF
TGTGCCAGCAGCTCCTCAATACGGCGGGACAATCAGCCCCAGCATTTT
>TRBV6-4|.|13|.|TRBJ1-1
CASSRSGEGEAFF
TGTGCCAGCAGTCGTTCGGGGGAGGGAGAAGCTTTCTTT
>TRBV27|.|13|.|TRBJ2-3
CASSLAWGDTQYF
TGTGCCAGCAGTTTAGCTTGGGGAGATACGCAGTATTTT
>TRBV27|.|12|TRBD1|TRBJ2-5
CATGQGGETQYF
TGTGCCACCGGACAGGGCGGCGAGACCCAGTACTTC
>TRBV5-6|.|14|TRBD1|TRBJ1-1
CASSLAVPGQGAFF
TGTGCCAGCAGCTTGGCGGTTCCGGGACAGGGGGCTTTCTTT
>TRBV9|few|15|.|TRBJ1-3
CASSVGQLSGNTIYF
TGTGCCAGCAGCGTAGGTCAGCTCTCTGGAAACACCATATATTTT
>TRBV5-1|.|17|.|TRBJ1-1
CASSPIKTGTLNTEAFF
TGCGCCAGCAGCCCGATTAAAACAGGGACATTGAACACTGAAGCTTTCTTT
>TRBV11-3|.|13|TRBD1|TRBJ2-7
CASSLGPGGEQYF
TGTGCCAGCAGCTTAGGTCCAGGGGGCGAGCAGTACTTC
>TRBV7-3|.|15|TRBD1|TRBJ1-2
CASSPTGQGDYGYTF
TGTGCCAGCAGCCCGACGGGACAGGGGGACTATGGCTACACCTTC
>TRBV7-3|.|15|TRBD1|TRBJ1-2
CASSLGGGADYGYTF
TGTGCCAGCAGCTTAGGAGGGGGCGCGGACTATGGCTACACCTTC
>TRBV9|once|14|TRBD1|TRBJ2-5
CASSGTGGHETQYF
TGTGCCAGCAGCGGTACAGGGGGGCACGAGACCCAGTACTTC
>TRBV4-3|.|20|TRBD2|TRBJ2-7
CASSQDLPVGGAPPHYEQYF
TGCGCCAGCAGCCAAGACTTGCCGGTCGGGGGGGCCCCCCCACACTACGAGCAGTACTTC
>TRBV10-3|.|13|.|TRBJ1-2
CAISEEGTRGYTF
TGTGCCATCAGTGAGGAAGGGACCAGAGGCTACACCTTC
>TRBV19|.|15|.|TRBJ2-5
CASHRGTDTQETQYF
TGTGCCAGTCATAGGGGCACAGACACTCAAGAGACCCAGTACTTC
>TRBV6-2/TRBV6-3|.|13|.|TRBJ1-2
CASSYAGVYGYTF
TGTGCCAGCAGTTACGCAGGGGTCTATGGCTACACCTTC